A single sample is the source of the 26 T cell receptor beta chains below, sequenced in a study of a mutant IDH1 vaccine in newly diagnosed glioma. These receptors have no identified antigens. The time point: week 35, safety follow-up. Each dose delivered 300 ug of mutant IDH1 20-mer peptide subcutaneously with imiquimod. The table came from immunoSEQ multiplex PCR; TCRdb's copy has only in-frame clones and leaves some out. Here the sample spans more than 40,000 clones, 88% being singletons. Sequences were derived from PBMCs, sampled from a glioma patient whose treatment included an IDH1 peptide vaccine. The receptors originated from a woman in her forties with glioma.

V usage is TRBV15 and J usage is TRBJ2-7; 14 bases align to TRBD2. Germline V CDR1 and CDR2: LNHNV, YYDKDF (reference sequence). Unmatched junction bases numbered 13, after V lost 5 bases and J lost 4 bases. The CDR3 consists of 18 residues. CDR3 bases: TGTGCCACCAGCCTCGACCCCGGGACTAGCGGGAGTAAGTACGAGCAGTACTTC. This codes for CATSLDPGTSGSKYEQYF.

This chain connects TRBV6-1 to TRBJ2-3; possible D gene TRBD2, 5 bases. The germline V gene has CDR1 MNHNS and CDR2 SASEGT. The CDR3 is made up of 13 amino acids. The V end was cut by 11 bases, the J end by 4 bases, with 16 bases between. CDR3 loop: CAGARGFADTQYF. CDR3 sequence (DNA): TGTGCCGGAGCTCGGGGATTTGCAGATACGCAGTATTTT.

The rearrangement links TRBV9 to TRBJ2-2; D gene uncertain. With 3 bases removed from V and 0 bases from J, the gap between germline ends came to 9 bases. The CDR3 has 15 residues. Germline CDR1 and CDR2: SGDLS and YYNGEE. CDR3 nucleotide sequence: TGTGCCAGCAGCGCTAGGACGGCGAACACCGGGGAGCTGTTTTTT. Protein: CASSARTANTGELFF.

The chain links TRBV5-6 to TRBJ1-4; D is unclear. The germline V gene has CDR1 SGHDT and CDR2 YYEEEE. The CDR3 has 17 residues. Trimming removed 0 bases from V and 4 bases from J, with 16 bases in between. CDR3 DNA sequence: TGTGCCAGCAGCTTGGGAGGTAACAGAGATCGTAATGAAAAACTGTTTTTT. This encodes CASSLGGNRDRNEKLFF.

A single count supports this clone. Written as DNA, the CDR3 is TGTGCCAGCAGCGTAGGAGGATTCGGGGAGCTGTTTTTT. Residues: CASSVGGFGELFF. This chain uses TRBV9 with TRBJ2-2; D is undetermined. Between the trimmed V and J ends, which lost 0 bases and 7 bases, there was a span of 7 bases. CDR1 and CDR2 from the germline V gene are SGDLS and YYNGEE. This CDR3 spans 13 amino acids.

The rearrangement joins TRBV4-1 to TRBJ2-2; D is perhaps TRBD1 (5 bases). CDR3 size: 17 residues. The V gene's germline CDR1 is MGHRA and CDR2 YSYEKL. Trimming took 0 bases from V and 6 from J, leaving 17 bases between them. CDR3 sequence reads: CASSQDQGTPEPGELFF. CDR3 DNA: TGCGCCAGCAGCCAAGACCAGGGTACCCCCGAGCCCGGGGAGCTGTTTTTT.

The count of this clone is one. The chain recombines TRBV28 with TRBJ1-4; the D gene is possibly TRBD1 (6 bases). This CDR3 has 14 residues. V dropped 7 bases and J dropped 2 bases, with 11 bases sitting between them. CDR1 is MDHEN, CDR2 SYDVKM, per germline. The DNA for the CDR3 is TGTGCCAGCAAAACAGGGCCCACTAATGAAAAACTGTTTTTT. It translates to CASKTGPTNEKLFF. Based on the CDR3 plus reference TRBV28 and TRBJ1-4, the full variable domain is DVKVTQSSRYLVKRTGEKVFLECVQDMDHENMFWYRQDPGLGLRLIYFSYDVKMKEKGDIPEGYSVSREKKERFSLILESASTNQTSMYLCASKTGPTNEKLFFGSGTQLSVL.

The gene calls are TRBV5-1 and TRBJ2-2, with 8 bases aligning to TRBD2. V shed 1 base and J 1 base; nucleotides not matched to a gene: 0. CDR1 and CDR2 (germline): SGHRS, YFSETQ. This CDR3 is built from 15 residues. The DNA for the CDR3 is TGCGCCAGCAGCTTGCTAGCGGGGAACACCGGGGAGCTGTTTTTT. This gives the protein CASSLLAGNTGELFF.

The rearrangement links TRBV2 to TRBJ2-7; 8 bases match TRBD1. The CDR3 extends over 15 amino acids. Germline-derived CDR1 and CDR2 are SNHLY and FYNNEI. The junction had 11 bases not matched to a gene; V was cut back by 6 bases and J by 4 bases. CDR3 amino acids: CASRDGQGGAYEQYF. The CDR3 DNA reads as TGTGCCAGCAGGGATGGACAGGGAGGTGCGTACGAGCAGTACTTC.

This clone was seen more than once but under ten times. This rearrangement joins TRBV18 to TRBJ1-1; D may be TRBD1 (6 bases). The germline V gene has CDR1 KGHSH and CDR2 LQKENI. V was pared by 3 bases and J by 5 bases, with 13 bases between. The CDR3 is 14 amino acids. The CDR3 DNA reads TGTGCCAGCTCACCTCCAGGGGTTCGTACTGAAGCTTTCTTT. It yields the protein CASSPPGVRTEAFF. Complete variable domain (other parts from reference TRBV18 and TRBJ1-1): NAGVMQNPRHLVRRRGQEARLRCSPMKGHSHVYWYRQLPEEGLKFMVYLQKENIIDESGMPKERFSAEFPKEGPSILRIQQVVRGDSAAYFCASSPPGVRTEAFFGQGTRLTVV.

V gene TRBV5-6 combines with J gene TRBJ1-2; D not certain. Trimming shortened V by 1 base and J by 2 bases, and 6 bases separated the two germline ends. The CDR3 totals 13 residues. Germline V gives CDR1 SGHDT, CDR2 YYEEEE. This CDR3 reads CASSLYGNYGYTF. CDR3 nucleotides: TGTGCCAGCAGCTTGTACGGGAACTATGGCTACACCTTC.

The chain recombines TRBV27 with TRBJ2-7; D possibly corresponds to TRBD2 (6 bases). Trimming took 2 bases from V and 3 from J, leaving 8 bases between them. From germline, CDR1 is MNHEY and CDR2 SMNVEV (reference sequence). The CDR3 runs to 13 residues. The CDR3 nucleotides are TGTGCCAGCAGTTTACGGGGGTTCTACGAGCAGTACTTC. Translated: CASSLRGFYEQYF.

There are a few counts of this clone. This CDR3 is CASSKDRQGQALGEQYF. The DNA of the CDR3 is TGTGCCAGCAGCAAAGACCGACAGGGACAGGCATTAGGTGAGCAGTACTTC. This chain uses TRBV21-1 with TRBJ2-7; the table's D gene call, TRBD1, was not cross checked with the DNA. TRBV21-1 is recorded as a pseudogene. The length of the CDR3 is 17 residues.

V is TRBV29-1 and J is TRBJ2-3; 8 nucleotides agree with TRBD2. J gave up 0 bases and V 0 bases, and 2 bases lay outside the gene matches. This CDR3 has 15 amino acids. Germline CDR1 reads SQVTM; CDR2 reads ANQGSEA. CDR3 nucleotides: TGCAGCGTTGAAGACACGGGAGGGAGCACAGATACGCAGTATTTT. Translation gives CSVEDTGGSTDTQYF.

V gene TRBV9 combines with J gene TRBJ2-6; TRBD1 matches 9 bases. CDR1 is SGDLS and CDR2 is YYNGEE in the germline V gene. Trimming took 5 bases from V and 0 from J; bases not matched to a gene: 15. This CDR3 is 20 amino acids long. CDR3 residues: CASSRPGTGNGSSGANVLTF. In nucleotides, the CDR3 is TGTGCCAGCAGTCGTCCCGGGACAGGGAACGGGAGCTCTGGGGCCAACGTCCTGACTTTC.

With respect to this clone: Within the sample, other DNA sequences also encode this same CDR3. The chain couples TRBV7-2 to TRBJ2-5; D perhaps matches TRBD2 (7 bases). CDR1 and CDR2 (germline): SGHTA, FQGNSA. The CDR3 is 14 amino acids. V was trimmed by 3 bases and J by 5 bases, leaving 13 bases between them. CDR3 bases: TGTGCCAGCAGCTTGGGCGGGGGCCGTGAGACCCAGTACTTC. This sequence encodes CASSLGGGRETQYF.

The V gene is TRBV5-1, the J gene TRBJ2-2, with 8 bases that match TRBD2. This CDR3 is 15 amino acids long. Trimming cost V 2 bases and J 1 base; bases outside gene matches: 1. Germline assignment: CDR1 SGHRS and CDR2 YFSETQ. The CDR3, as DNA: TGCGCCAGCAGCTTCCTAGCGGGGAACACCGGGGAGCTGTTTTTT. Amino acid sequence: CASSFLAGNTGELFF.

The chain employs TRBV4-3 and TRBJ1-1; TRBD1 matches 8 bases. CDR1 LGHNA and CDR2 YSLEER come from the germline V gene. V lost 2 bases, J lost 5 bases, and 7 bases stayed unmatched. CDR3 length: 15 residues. The CDR3 region is CASSQNDRGRTEAFF. The CDR3 DNA follows: TGCGCCAGCAGCCAAAACGACAGGGGAAGGACTGAAGCTTTCTTT.

This clone was recorded once. The chain carries TRBV18 and TRBJ1-1; D possibly corresponds to TRBD1 (5 bases). From germline, CDR1 is KGHSH and CDR2 LQKENI. V lost 4 bases, J lost 3 bases, and 9 bases lay in between. This CDR3 has 13 residues. The CDR3 DNA follows: TGTGCCAGCTCACGCAGGGTCGACACTGAAGCTTTCTTT. This gives the protein CASSRRVDTEAFF.

The chain is built from TRBV18 and TRBJ2-1; D uncertain. There are 14 residues in the CDR3. Between the trimmed V and J ends, which lost 3 bases and 5 bases, there was a span of 11 bases. Germline loops: CDR1 KGHSH, CDR2 LQKENI. CDR3 residues: CASSPSFTDNEQFF. CDR3 nucleotide sequence: TGTGCCAGCTCACCTTCTTTTACCGACAATGAGCAGTTCTTC.

In its sample, this clone was seen a few times. The V call is TRBV7-9, the J call TRBJ2-3; no reliable D call. Germline lookup yields CDR1 SEHNR and CDR2 FQNEAQ (reference sequence). The germline V and J ends were trimmed by 5 bases and 1 base, with 10 bases remaining between them. The CDR3 runs 14 residues. Written as DNA, the CDR3 is TGTGCCAGCAGCCCTACCTACCGCACAGATACGCAGTATTTT. It translates to CASSPTYRTDTQYF.

The V call is TRBV19, the J call TRBJ1-4; perhaps TRBD1 as D (5 bases). This CDR3 comprises 14 residues. V gave up 10 bases and J gave up 5 bases, with 17 bases separating them. Germline CDR1 and CDR2: LNHDA and SQIVND (reference sequence). CDR3 in amino acids: CATSRGLLNEKLFF. In nucleotides, the CDR3 is TGTGCCACCTCCCGGGGACTGCTAAATGAAAAACTGTTTTTT.

This clone was observed a handful of times. The chain has TRBV29-1 and TRBJ1-1, with a tentative D call TRBD1 (5 bases). CDR1 is SQVTM and CDR2 is ANQGSEA in the germline V gene. The CDR3 loop spans 12 amino acids. V lost 7 bases to trimming and J lost 3 bases, with 12 bases between them. CDR3 coding DNA: TGCAGCGGGGCGGCAGGGCACACTGAAGCTTTCTTT. As protein: CSGAAGHTEAFF.

This clone was observed a handful of times. The chain carries TRBV5-4 and TRBJ2-1; D is possibly TRBD1 (5 bases). Trimming shortened V by 1 base and J by 8 bases, and 13 bases separated the two germline ends. The CDR3 spans 14 residues. CDR1 is SGHNT, CDR2 YYREEE, per germline (reference sequence). CDR3 region: CASSLRQGKDEQFF. CDR3 DNA: TGTGCCAGCAGCTTGAGGCAGGGAAAGGATGAGCAGTTCTTC.

A remark on this clone: The junction departs from the called germline gene at one end, perhaps through a read error. This rearrangement joins TRBV29-1 to TRBJ2-7; no clear D gene. Germline CDR1 and CDR2: SQVTM and ANQGSEA. This CDR3 has 10 residues. CDR3 protein: CSVVDAEEYF. DNA of the CDR3: TGCAGCGTTGTTGACGCCGAGGAGTACTTC.

This clone was seen only once. The genes are TRBV19 and TRBJ1-2, with D tentatively TRBD1 (5 bases). The V end was cut by 7 bases, the J end by 2 bases, with 17 bases between. The CDR3 totals 15 residues. The germline V gene encodes CDR1 LNHDA and CDR2 SQIVND (reference sequence). This CDR3 reads CASNAQERLNYGYTF. The CDR3 region has the DNA TGTGCCAGTAATGCACAGGAGAGACTAAACTATGGCTACACCTTC.